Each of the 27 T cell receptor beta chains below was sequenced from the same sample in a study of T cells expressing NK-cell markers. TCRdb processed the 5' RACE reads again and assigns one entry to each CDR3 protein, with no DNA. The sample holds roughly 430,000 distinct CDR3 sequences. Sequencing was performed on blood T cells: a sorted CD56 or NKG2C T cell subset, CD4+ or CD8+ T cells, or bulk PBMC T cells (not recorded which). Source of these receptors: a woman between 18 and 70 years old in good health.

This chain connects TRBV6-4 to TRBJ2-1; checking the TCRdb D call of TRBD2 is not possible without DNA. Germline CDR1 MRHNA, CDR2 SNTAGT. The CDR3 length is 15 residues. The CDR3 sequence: CASSPIAGVSDEQFF.

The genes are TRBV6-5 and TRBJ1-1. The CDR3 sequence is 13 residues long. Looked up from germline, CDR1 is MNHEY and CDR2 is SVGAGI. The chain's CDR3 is CASSYDPRTEAFF.

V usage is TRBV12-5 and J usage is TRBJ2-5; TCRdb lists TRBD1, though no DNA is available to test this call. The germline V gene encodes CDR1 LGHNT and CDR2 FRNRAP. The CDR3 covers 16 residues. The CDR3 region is CASGLVSGAFQETQYF.

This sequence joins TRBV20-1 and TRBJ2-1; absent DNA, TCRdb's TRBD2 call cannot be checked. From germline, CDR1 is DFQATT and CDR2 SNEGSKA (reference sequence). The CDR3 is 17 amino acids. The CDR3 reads CSASTSGRAIQYNEQFF.

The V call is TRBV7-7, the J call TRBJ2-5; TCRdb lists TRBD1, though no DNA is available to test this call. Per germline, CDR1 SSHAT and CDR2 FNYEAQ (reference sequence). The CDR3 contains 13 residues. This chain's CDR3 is CASTTGVGETQYF. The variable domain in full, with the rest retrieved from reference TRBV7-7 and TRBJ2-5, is GAGVSQSPRYKVTKRGQDVTLRCDPISSHATLYWYQQALGQGPEFLTYFNYEAQPDKSGLPSDRFSAERPEGSISTLTIQRTEQRDSAMYRCASTTGVGETQYFGPGTRLLVL.

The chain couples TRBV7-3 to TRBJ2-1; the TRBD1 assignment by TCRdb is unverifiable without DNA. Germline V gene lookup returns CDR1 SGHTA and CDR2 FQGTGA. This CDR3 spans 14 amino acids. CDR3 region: CASSLAISGNEQFF. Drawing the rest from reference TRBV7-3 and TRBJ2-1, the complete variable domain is GAGVSQTPSNKVTEKGKYVELRCDPISGHTALYWYRQSLGQGPEFLIYFQGTGAADDSGLPNDRFFAVRPEGSVSTLKIQRTERGDSAVYLCASSLAISGNEQFFGPGTRLTVL.

The CDR3 sequence: CASSLGGGRDAYNEQFF. J is TRBJ2-1 and V is TRBV7-9; no DNA is available, so the TRBD1 call from TCRdb remains unchecked. The CDR3 consists of 17 residues. CDR1 is SEHNR, CDR2 FQNEAQ, per germline (reference sequence).

The CDR3 reads CASSLEGRGVQETQYF. The chain is built from TRBV7-9 and TRBJ2-5. The CDR3 consists of 16 residues. Germline V gives CDR1 SEHNR, CDR2 FQNEAQ (reference sequence). The variable domain in full, with the rest retrieved from reference TRBV7-9 and TRBJ2-5, is DTGVSQNPRHKITKRGQNVTFRCDPISEHNRLYWYRQTLGQGPEFLTYFQNEAQLEKSRLLSDRFSAERPKGSFSTLEIQRTEQGDSAMYLCASSLEGRGVQETQYFGPGTRLLVL.

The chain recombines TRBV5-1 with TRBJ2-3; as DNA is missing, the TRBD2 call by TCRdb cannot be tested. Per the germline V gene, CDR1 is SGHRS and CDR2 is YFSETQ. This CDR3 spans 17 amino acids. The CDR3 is CASSRRAAGARTDTQYF.

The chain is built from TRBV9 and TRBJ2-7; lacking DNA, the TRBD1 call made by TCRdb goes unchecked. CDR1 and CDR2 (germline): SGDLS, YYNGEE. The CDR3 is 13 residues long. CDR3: CASSVGQGSEQYF.

CDR3 protein: CASSLLWGTEAFF. This sequence joins TRBV12-3 or TRBV12-4 and TRBJ1-1; TCRdb's assignment of TRBD1 cannot be checked, as there is no DNA. The CDR3 has 13 residues.

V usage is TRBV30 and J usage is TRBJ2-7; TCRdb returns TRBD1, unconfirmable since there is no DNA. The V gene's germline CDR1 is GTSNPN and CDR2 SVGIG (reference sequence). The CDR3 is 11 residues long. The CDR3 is CACSRVYEQYF.

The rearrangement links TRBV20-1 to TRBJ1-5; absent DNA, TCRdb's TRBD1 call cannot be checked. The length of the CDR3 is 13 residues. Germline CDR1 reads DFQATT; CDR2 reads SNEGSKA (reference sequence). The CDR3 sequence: CSVKGYSNQPQHF.

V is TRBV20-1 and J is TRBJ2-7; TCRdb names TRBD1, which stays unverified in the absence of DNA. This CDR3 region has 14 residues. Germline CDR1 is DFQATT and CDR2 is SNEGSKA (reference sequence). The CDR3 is CSAPTGNSYYEQYF.

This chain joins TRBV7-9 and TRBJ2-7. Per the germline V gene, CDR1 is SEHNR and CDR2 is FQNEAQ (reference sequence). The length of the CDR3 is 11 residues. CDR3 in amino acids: CASSLMDEQYF.

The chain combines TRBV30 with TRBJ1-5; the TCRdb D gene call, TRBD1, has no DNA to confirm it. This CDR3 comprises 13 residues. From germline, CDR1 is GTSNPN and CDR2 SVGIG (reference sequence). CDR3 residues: CAWGDRNNQPQHF.

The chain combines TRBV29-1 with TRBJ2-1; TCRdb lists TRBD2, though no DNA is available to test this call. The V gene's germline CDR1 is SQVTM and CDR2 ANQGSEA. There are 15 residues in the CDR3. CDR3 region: CSVEDPAEAYNEQFF.

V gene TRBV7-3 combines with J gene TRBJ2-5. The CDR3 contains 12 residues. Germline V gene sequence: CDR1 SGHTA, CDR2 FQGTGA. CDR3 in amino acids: CASGVGQETQYF.

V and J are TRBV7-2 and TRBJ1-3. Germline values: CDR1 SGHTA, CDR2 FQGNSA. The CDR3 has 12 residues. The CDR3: CASSHLGNTIYF.

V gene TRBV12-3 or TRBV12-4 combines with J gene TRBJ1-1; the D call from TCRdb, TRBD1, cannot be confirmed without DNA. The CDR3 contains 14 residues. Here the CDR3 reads CASSTDRKNTEAFF.

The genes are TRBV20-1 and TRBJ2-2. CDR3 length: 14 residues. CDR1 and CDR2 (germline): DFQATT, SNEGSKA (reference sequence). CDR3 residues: CSARGSRDTGELFF.

CDR3 sequence reads: CSVGTSESSVTPYEQYF. The rearrangement joins TRBV29-1 to TRBJ2-7. CDR1 and CDR2 from the germline V gene are SQVTM and ANQGSEA. The CDR3 totals 17 residues.

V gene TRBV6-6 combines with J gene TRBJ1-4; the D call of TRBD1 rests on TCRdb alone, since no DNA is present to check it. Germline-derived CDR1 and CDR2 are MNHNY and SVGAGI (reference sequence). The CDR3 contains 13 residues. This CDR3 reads CASTDRGDRKLFF.

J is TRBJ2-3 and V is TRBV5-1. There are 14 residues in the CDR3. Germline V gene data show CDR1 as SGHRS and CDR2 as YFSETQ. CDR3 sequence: CASSAGSSTDTQYF.

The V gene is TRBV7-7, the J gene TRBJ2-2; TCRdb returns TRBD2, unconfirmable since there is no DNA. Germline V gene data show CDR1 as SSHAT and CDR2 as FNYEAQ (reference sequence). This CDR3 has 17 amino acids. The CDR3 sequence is CASSPKLAGVSTGELFF.

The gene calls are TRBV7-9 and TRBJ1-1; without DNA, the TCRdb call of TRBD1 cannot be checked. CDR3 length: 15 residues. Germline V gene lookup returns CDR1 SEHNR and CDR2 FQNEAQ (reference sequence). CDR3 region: CASSLVAGLNTEAFF.

CDR3: CASSQDLPQNTGELFF. This chain connects TRBV14 to TRBJ2-2. Germline CDR1 SGHDN, CDR2 FVKESK. This CDR3 comprises 16 residues. The full variable domain, rest sourced from reference TRBV14 and TRBJ2-2, is EAGVTQFPSHSVIEKGQTVTLRCDPISGHDNLYWYRRVMGKEIKFLLHFVKESKQDESGMPNNRFLAERTGGTYSTLKVQPAELEDSGVYFCASSQDLPQNTGELFFGEGSRLTVL.